The rows below give T cell receptor beta chains drawn from one sample of a study of blood T cells in healthy people across ages. MiXCR, run by TCRdb on the 5' RACE reads, gives a single entry per CDR3 protein. The sample has just over 1 million distinct CDR3 sequences; under 45% are singletons. Sequencing input: blood. Every receptor here comes from a woman between 55 and 75 years old in good health. Both conserved end residues are part of each CDR3. D genes are given only for firm matches. Size values are once, few and many counts, or a class for expanded clones, and some rows have none.

abundance,j_gene,v_gene,d_gene,CDR3aa,CDR3nt
NA,TRBJ2-1,TRBV15,NA,CATSRDLPRSGLNEQFF,TGTGCCACCAGCAGAGATCTACCGAGATCAGGGTTAAATGAGCAGTTCTTC
NA,TRBJ1-2,TRBV29-1,NA,CSSQGWDYGYTF,TGCAGTAGCCAAGGGTGGGACTATGGCTACACCTTC
NA,TRBJ1-4,TRBV27,NA,CASSFLINEKLFF,TGTGCCAGCAGTTTCCTCATCAATGAAAAACTGTTTTTT
NA,TRBJ2-1,TRBV3-1,NA,CASTDYQGEQFF,TGTGCCAGCACGGACTACCAAGGTGAGCAGTTCTTC
NA,TRBJ2-5,TRBV3-1,TRBD1,CASSPDGQVGTQYF,TGTGCCAGCAGCCCCGACGGACAGGTCGGGACCCAGTACTTC
NA,TRBJ1-1,TRBV25-1,NA,CASSELDEAFF,TGTGCCAGCAGTGAATTAGATGAAGCTTTCTTT
few,TRBJ2-6,TRBV20-1,NA,CSALSGANVLTF,TGCAGTGCCCTCTCTGGGGCCAACGTCCTGACTTTC
NA,TRBJ1-4,TRBV27,NA,CASSSGDNEKLFF,TGTGCCAGCAGTTCAGGAGACAATGAAAAACTGTTTTTT
once,TRBJ2-1,TRBV6-2/TRBV6-3,NA,CASTQTGSWTCNEQFF,TGTGCCAGCACCCAGACCGGGTCGTGGACCTGCAATGAGCAGTTCTTC
NA,TRBJ2-4,TRBV7-8,NA,CASSFTGRLAKNIQYF,TGTGCCAGCAGCTTTACAGGCCGGCTAGCCAAAAACATTCAGTACTTC
few,TRBJ2-6,TRBV18,TRBD1,CASSPTGTVDSGANVLTF,TGTGCCAGCTCACCTACAGGGACAGTGGATTCTGGGGCCAACGTCCTGACTTTC
NA,TRBJ2-7,TRBV29-1,NA,CSAEGGPSYEQYF,TGCAGCGCAGAAGGGGGGCCCAGCTACGAGCAGTACTTC
NA,TRBJ1-4,TRBV27,NA,CASSALSPGEKLFF,TGTGCCAGCAGTGCCCTGAGCCCGGGTGAAAAACTGTTTTTT